This T cell receptor (beta chain) is drawn from a study of blood T cell repertoires in COVID-19. The assay was immunoSEQ multiplex PCR, and TCRdb's table has in-frame clones only and misses some. The sample lists fewer than 250,000 clones; less than 80% were seen once. Germline-derived CDR1 and CDR2 are LNHNV and YYDKDF (reference sequence). Trimming took 0 bases from V and 3 from J, leaving 9 bases between them. CDR3 size: 14 residues. This sequence was found in a woman aged 45-59 years with acute or convalescent COVID-19. The material sequenced was peripheral blood. The V and J genes are TRBV15 and TRBJ2-7; D is possibly TRBD2 (6 bases). The CDR3 reads CATSRDMGGYEQYF. In DNA form, the CDR3 reads TGTGCCACCAGCAGAGATATGGGGGGCTACGAGCAGTACTTC.